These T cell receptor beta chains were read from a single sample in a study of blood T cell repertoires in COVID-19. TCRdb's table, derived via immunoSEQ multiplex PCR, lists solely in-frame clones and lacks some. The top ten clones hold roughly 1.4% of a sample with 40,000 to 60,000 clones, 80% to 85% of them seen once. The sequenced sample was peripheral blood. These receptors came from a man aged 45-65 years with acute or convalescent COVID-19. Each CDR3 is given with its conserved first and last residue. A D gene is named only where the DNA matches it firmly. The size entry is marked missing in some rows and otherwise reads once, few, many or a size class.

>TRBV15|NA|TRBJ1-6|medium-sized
TGTGCCACCAGCAGAGAGGGCGAAAATTCACCCCTCCACTTT
CATSREGENSPLHF
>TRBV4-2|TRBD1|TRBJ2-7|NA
TGTGCCAGCAGCCGGGACTCAACCGGGACAGGGTCCTACGAGCAGTACTTC
CASSRDSTGTGSYEQYF
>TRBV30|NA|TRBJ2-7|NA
TGTGCCTGGAGTGTACTCTCCTACGAGCAGTACTTC
CAWSVLSYEQYF
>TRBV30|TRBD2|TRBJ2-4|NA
TGTGCCTGGAGTGTACTCAGGCTAGCGGGAGGGCAAAACATTCAGTACTTC
CAWSVLRLAGGQNIQYF
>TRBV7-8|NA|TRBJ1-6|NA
TGTGCCAGCAAATTTGGAGCGAGGGATTCACCCCTCCACTTT
CASKFGARDSPLHF
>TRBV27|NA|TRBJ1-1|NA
TGTGCCAGCAGTGGGGGGTACGTTGCTTTCTTT
CASSGGYVAFF
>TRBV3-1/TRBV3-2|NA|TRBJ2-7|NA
TGTGCCAGCAGCCAAGTGGGCAGGATGGACGAGCAGTACTTC
CASSQVGRMDEQYF
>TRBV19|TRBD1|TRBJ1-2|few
TGTGCCAGTAGTATCGACAGGGGCGACTATGGCTACACCTTC
CASSIDRGDYGYTF
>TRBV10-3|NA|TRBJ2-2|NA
TGTGCCATCAGTGAGTTTGGCAAGGGGGTGAGCACCGGGGAGCTGTTTTTT
CAISEFGKGVSTGELFF
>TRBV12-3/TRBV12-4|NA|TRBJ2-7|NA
TGTGCCAGCAGCTTACAGAAGCAGTACTTC
CASSLQKQYF
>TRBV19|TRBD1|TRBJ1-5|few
TGTGCCAGTAGCAGGGGGACAGGGGGTTATAGCAATCAGCCCCAGCATTTT
CASSRGTGGYSNQPQHF
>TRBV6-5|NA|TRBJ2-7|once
TGTGCCAGCATGAGGAGGAGCTCCTACGAGCAGTACTTC
CASMRRSSYEQYF
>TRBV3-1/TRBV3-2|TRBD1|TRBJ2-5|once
TGTGCCAGCAGCCGACAGGGACAGGTTCAAGAGACCCAGTACTTC
CASSRQGQVQETQYF
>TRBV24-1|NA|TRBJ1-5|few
TGTGCCACCAGTGAACAGGGCAGAAATCAGCCCCAGCATTTT
CATSEQGRNQPQHF
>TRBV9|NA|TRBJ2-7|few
TGTGCCAGCAGCGTAGGGGTCGGGTCGGGGGAGTTCTACGAGCAGTACTTC
CASSVGVGSGEFYEQYF
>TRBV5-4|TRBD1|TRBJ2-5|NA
TGTGCCAGCAGCTTCGGACAGGGGCAAGAGACCCAGTACTTC
CASSFGQGQETQYF
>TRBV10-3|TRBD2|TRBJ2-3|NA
TGTGCCATCTCTGCTAGCGGATACACAGATACGCAGTATTTT
CAISASGYTDTQYF
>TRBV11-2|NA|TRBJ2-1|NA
TGTGCCAGCAGCGTCCAGGCAGGGAAGGAAGTTCAGCAGTTCTTC
CASSVQAGKEVQQFF
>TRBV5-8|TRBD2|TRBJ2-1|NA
TGTGCCAGCAGCCAAGGACTAGCGGCTTACAATGAGCAGTTCTTC
CASSQGLAAYNEQFF
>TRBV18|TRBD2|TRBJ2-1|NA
TGTGCCAGCTCAACGGGACTAGCGGGAGGACGAAATGAGCAGTTCTTC
CASSTGLAGGRNEQFF
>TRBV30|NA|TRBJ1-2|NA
TGTGCCTGGAGTCTCCAGGGGAGAGGTGGCTACACCTTC
CAWSLQGRGGYTF
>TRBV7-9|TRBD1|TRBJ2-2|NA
TGTGCCAGCAGCCTTTACAGGGGGAACACCGGGGAGCTGTTTTTT
CASSLYRGNTGELFF
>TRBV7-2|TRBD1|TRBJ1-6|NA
TGTGCCAGCAGCTTAGGCCGGGACAGTTCACCCCTCCACTTT
CASSLGRDSSPLHF
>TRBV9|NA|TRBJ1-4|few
TGTGCCAGCAGCGCATCCGGGACACGTAATGAAAAACTGTTTTTT
CASSASGTRNEKLFF
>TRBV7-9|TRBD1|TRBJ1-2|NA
TGTGCCAGCAGCTTAGGCGACAGGGGGTACACCTTC
CASSLGDRGYTF
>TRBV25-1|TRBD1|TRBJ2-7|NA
TGTGCCAGCTTAGGACAGGGGCTCGGCGAGCAGTACTTC
CASLGQGLGEQYF